These 24 T cell receptor beta chains share one sample of origin, sequenced in a study of vaccination effects on CD4 cells after COVID-19. Sequenced by immunoSEQ multiplex PCR; TCRdb stores in-frame clones only, minus some. The table includes tens of thousands of clones, just under 75% detected once. These receptors lack a known antigen. Antigen-specific CD4+ T cells were expanded (with viral peptide pools) by the ViraFEST assay ahead of sequencing. Subsequent to less than twelve days of culture, CD4+ T cells were isolated. This person caught SARS-CoV-2 sometime from March to December 2020, and PCR testing confirmed the infection. This specimen was CD4+ T cells from PBMCs cultured with a peptide pool, taken before COVID-19 vaccination. All receptors derive from a human donor who had a prior SARS-CoV-2 infection.

The chain uses TRBV14 and TRBJ1-2; weak D call: TRBD1 (5 bases). There are 11 residues in the CDR3. Germline lookup yields CDR1 SGHDN and CDR2 FVKESK. The V end lost 4 bases, the J end lost 5 bases, and 5 bases lay between the germline ends. DNA for the CDR3: TGTGCCAGCAGCCCAGGGTATGGCTACACCTTC. Its translation is CASSPGYGYTF.

The chain uses TRBV5-8 and TRBJ2-1, with TRBD2 matching over 8 bases. Per germline, CDR1 SGHTS and CDR2 YDEGEE. This CDR3 has 15 residues. V lost 3 bases, J lost 1 base, and 3 bases stayed unmatched. The CDR3 sequence: CASSYSGMSYNEQFF. CDR3 sequence (DNA): TGTGCCAGCAGCTATAGCGGGATGTCCTACAATGAGCAGTTCTTC.

This clone was detected only a few times. V is TRBV4-3 and J is TRBJ2-3; D gene unclear. CDR3 length equals 15 residues. V lost 0 bases to trimming and J lost 1 base, with 8 bases between them. Germline CDR1 and CDR2: LGHNA and YSLEER. Here the CDR3 DNA reads TGCGCCAGCAGCCAAGATCCGGCAGGCACAGATACGCAGTATTTT. As protein: CASSQDPAGTDTQYF.

CDR3 DNA sequence: TGTGCCAGCAGCTTAGATACGGCTGTCACAGATACGCAGTATTTT. It is translated as CASSLDTAVTDTQYF. This chain links TRBV11-3 with TRBJ2-3; no reliable D call. This CDR3 is built from 15 residues. Trimming pared 0 bases from V and 2 bases from J, leaving 9 bases between. Germline V gives CDR1 SGHNT, CDR2 YENEEA.

In its sample, this clone was seen once. The chain combines TRBV5-4 with TRBJ1-1; D is undetermined. There are 14 residues in the CDR3. V gave up 1 base and J gave up 3 bases, with 10 bases separating them. The germline gives CDR1 SGHNT, CDR2 YYREEE (reference sequence). CDR3 nucleotide sequence: TGTGCCAGCAGCTTGACGCGGGGTGACACTGAAGCTTTCTTT. Translation: CASSLTRGDTEAFF. The full variable domain, rest sourced from reference TRBV5-4 and TRBJ1-1, is ETGVTQSPTHLIKTRGQQVTLRCSSQSGHNTVSWYQQALGQGPQFIFQYYREEENGRGNFPPRFSGLQFPNYSSELNVNALELDDSALYLCASSLTRGDTEAFFGQGTRLTVV.

The chain has TRBV12-3 or TRBV12-4 and TRBJ2-5; D call uncertain. The CDR3 contains 13 residues. Trimming left V 1 base short and J 5 bases short, with 8 bases between. The CDR3: CASSLGESETQYF. Here the CDR3 DNA reads TGTGCCAGCAGTTTAGGCGAGTCCGAGACCCAGTACTTC.

The chain is built from TRBV27 and TRBJ2-5; D may be TRBD2 (7 bases). The CDR3 sequence is 20 residues long. The germline V and J ends were trimmed by 1 base and 5 bases, with 29 bases remaining between them. CDR1 is MNHEY and CDR2 is SMNVEV in the germline V gene (reference sequence). CDR3 sequence: CASSLFALRGGQGKGETQYF. The CDR3 DNA follows: TGTGCCAGCAGTTTATTTGCGTTGAGGGGGGGGCAGGGGAAGGGGGAGACCCAGTACTTC.

This chain uses TRBV6-5 with TRBJ2-7, with 8 bases fitting TRBD2. The germline gives CDR1 MNHEY, CDR2 SVGAGI. Unmatched junction bases numbered 12, after V lost 5 bases and J lost 12 bases. This CDR3 contains 13 residues. The CDR3 coding sequence is TGTGCCAGCAGTCAACTAGCGGACCTTTTTCGGTACTTC. Its translation is CASSQLADLFRYF.

The V gene is TRBV28, the J gene TRBJ1-4, with 7 positions matching TRBD1. J lost 5 bases, V lost 7 bases, and 7 bases had no gene match. CDR1 and CDR2 (germline): MDHEN, SYDVKM. CDR3 length: 14 residues. CDR3 amino acids: CASISNRGNEKLFF. Here the CDR3 DNA reads TGTGCCAGCATCTCAAACAGGGGCAATGAAAAACTGTTTTTT.

V is TRBV30 and J is TRBJ1-4; tentative D call: TRBD1 (6 bases). This CDR3 region has 13 residues. CDR1 is GTSNPN, CDR2 SVGIG, per germline (reference sequence). Trimming shortened V by 4 bases and J by 7 bases, and 13 bases separated the two germline ends. The CDR3 protein is CAWIARGGEKLFF. For the CDR3, the DNA is TGTGCCTGGATTGCCAGGGGAGGTGAAAAACTGTTTTTT.

The chain carries TRBV10-3 and TRBJ2-7, with TRBD1 as a possible D gene (6 bases). CDR1 ENHRY and CDR2 SYGVKD come from the germline V gene. This CDR3 spans 14 amino acids. V dropped 3 bases and J dropped 2 bases, with 11 bases sitting between them. The chain's CDR3 is CAISEPPGAYEQYF. The CDR3 DNA reads as TGTGCCATCAGTGAACCGCCAGGGGCCTACGAGCAGTACTTC.

The genes are TRBV6-5 and TRBJ1-3; D gene ambiguous. Trimming pared 6 bases from V and 0 bases from J, leaving 12 bases between. The CDR3 covers 15 residues. Germline loops: CDR1 MNHEY, CDR2 SVGAGI. The CDR3 region is CASRPVGSSGNTIYF. For the CDR3, the DNA is TGTGCCAGCAGGCCTGTGGGTTCCTCTGGAAACACCATATATTTT.

The chain combines TRBV5-1 with TRBJ2-7; a possible D gene is TRBD1 (6 bases). The germline CDR1 and CDR2 sequences are SGHRS and YFSETQ. V was trimmed by 0 bases and J by 6 bases, leaving 16 bases between them. The CDR3 consists of 15 residues. CDR3 coding DNA: TGCGCCAGCAGCTTGGGGGACACCCAGAGGCGCGAGCAGTACTTC. The encoded protein is CASSLGDTQRREQYF. Combining the CDR3 with reference TRBV5-1 and TRBJ2-7 gives the whole variable domain KAGVTQTPRYLIKTRGQQVTLSCSPISGHRSVSWYQQTPGQGLQFLFEYFSETQRNKGNFPGRFSGRQFSNSRSEMNVSTLELGDSALYLCASSLGDTQRREQYFGPGTRLTVT.

CDR3 loop: CASLGIPRVFGYTF. The CDR3 DNA reads TGTGCCAGCTTAGGGATCCCCCGGGTATTCGGCTACACCTTC. The V call is TRBV2, the J call TRBJ1-2; D is uncertain. Per the germline V gene, CDR1 is SNHLY and CDR2 is FYNNEI. CDR3 length equals 14 residues. V dropped 8 bases and J dropped 8 bases, with 21 bases sitting between them. Filled out from reference TRBV2 and TRBJ1-2, the complete variable domain reads EPEVTQTPSHQVTQMGQEVILRCVPISNHLYFYWYRQILGQKVEFLVSFYNNEISEKSEIFDDQFSVERPDGSNFTLKIRSTKLEDSAMYFCASLGIPRVFGYTFGSGTRLTVV.

The CDR3 reads CASSDLGTGEVNEQFF. The CDR3 nucleotides read TGTGCCAGCAGTGATCTCGGGACAGGGGAGGTGAATGAGCAGTTCTTC. The chain joins TRBV25-1 to TRBJ2-1; TRBD1 matches 10 bases. CDR1 and CDR2 (germline): MGHDK, SYGVNS. Trimming at V came to 3 bases and at J to 7 bases, leaving 9 bases not matched to a gene. CDR3 size: 16 residues.

This clone was observed a handful of times. The chain employs TRBV6-5 and TRBJ1-6; maybe TRBD1 (5 bases). The CDR3 totals 15 residues. Trimming pared 2 bases from V and 8 bases from J, leaving 13 bases between. From germline, CDR1 is MNHEY and CDR2 SVGAGI. For the CDR3, the DNA is TGTGCCAGCAGTTACGTGGGGGGAGGAGATTCACCCCTCCACTTT. It codes for CASSYVGGGDSPLHF.

This clone was seen once. The rearrangement links TRBV18 to TRBJ1-1; 7 bases map to TRBD1. V lost 3 bases to trimming and J lost 0 bases; unmatched junction nucleotides: 1. Germline V gene sequence: CDR1 KGHSH, CDR2 LQKENI. The length of the CDR3 is 14 residues. CDR3 sequence (DNA): TGTGCCAGCTCACCGACAGGGATGAACACTGAAGCTTTCTTT. Translation: CASSPTGMNTEAFF.

This clone was seen a few times. This chain joins TRBV20-1 and TRBJ2-3, with D perhaps matching TRBD2 (6 bases). Germline CDR1 is DFQATT and CDR2 is SNEGSKA (reference sequence). The CDR3 runs 12 residues. Trimming left V 3 bases short and J 6 bases short, with 10 bases between. The CDR3 protein is CSASPGVDTQYF. The DNA of the CDR3 is TGCAGTGCTAGTCCGGGAGTCGATACGCAGTATTTT.

The table lists this clone with a few counts. The rearrangement links TRBV5-4 to TRBJ2-2; 7 nucleotides match TRBD2. Germline assignment: CDR1 SGHNT and CDR2 YYREEE (reference sequence). Trimming removed 4 bases from V and 0 bases from J; junction bases left unmatched: 6. CDR3 length equals 16 residues. In DNA, the CDR3 is TGTGCCAGCAGCCCACGCGGGGGACCGAACACCGGGGAGCTGTTTTTT. This encodes CASSPRGGPNTGELFF.

The V and J genes are TRBV6-5 and TRBJ2-5; D unclear. V was trimmed by 5 bases and J by 1 base, leaving 14 bases between them. This CDR3 has 15 residues. CDR1 is MNHEY, CDR2 SVGAGI, per germline. Here the CDR3 reads CASSTPAAPQETQYF. CDR3 in DNA: TGTGCCAGCAGTACCCCCGCGGCCCCCCAAGAGACCCAGTACTTC.

This clone turned up a few times. The V gene is TRBV19, the J gene TRBJ2-3; no definite D call. This CDR3 comprises 13 residues. V gave up 5 bases and J gave up 4 bases, with 10 bases separating them. Per the germline V gene, CDR1 is LNHDA and CDR2 is SQIVND (reference sequence). The CDR3 DNA sequence: TGTGCCAGTAGTCCGACTCGGGCAGATACGCAGTATTTT. This sequence encodes CASSPTRADTQYF.

This clone was seen more than once but under ten times. The chain recombines TRBV5-5 with TRBJ2-3, with TRBD2 matching 9 bases. Germline lookup yields CDR1 SGHKS and CDR2 YYEKEE (reference sequence). This CDR3 is 16 amino acids long. Germline trimming cut 1 base from V and 4 bases from J; bases unmatched to any gene: 7. The CDR3, as DNA: TGTGCCAGCAGCTTGCGGGCTAGCGGGGTAGCAGATACGCAGTATTTT. Protein product: CASSLRASGVADTQYF.

This chain uses TRBV7-2 with TRBJ2-7; 8 bases are shared with TRBD2. Germline loops: CDR1 SGHTA, CDR2 FQGNSA. The CDR3 loop spans 14 amino acids. Trimming at V came to 1 base and at J to 3 bases, leaving 2 bases not matched to a gene. The CDR3 loop reads CASSLVAGGYEQYF. The CDR3, as DNA: TGTGCCAGCAGCTTAGTGGCGGGAGGCTACGAGCAGTACTTC.

This clone was seen a few times. The chain joins TRBV5-1 to TRBJ2-6, with D unclear. The V end was cut by 3 bases, the J end by 6 bases, with 7 bases between. This CDR3 has 13 amino acids. In germline, CDR1 is SGHRS, CDR2 YFSETQ. CDR3 sequence (DNA): TGCGCCAGCAGCTACGAGTCGGCCAACGTCCTGACTTTC. Its translation: CASSYESANVLTF.